A single T cell receptor (beta chain) is shown here with its context. The sample has other DNA sequences that encode this CDR3 too. Splitting the CD4+ cells yielded a CD45RA+ naive subset and a CD45RA-negative memory subset. Only in-frame clones appear in the TCRdb table, and some are missing; sequencing was by immunoSEQ multiplex PCR. The sample includes about 990,000 clones, around 82% of them seen just once. This specimen belongs to a study of shared clonotypes between healthy human individuals. J gave up 3 bases and V 4 bases, and 1 base lay outside the gene matches. The CDR3 consists of 14 residues. The V gene's germline CDR1 is KGHSH and CDR2 LQKENI.

This TCR derives from a young man in good health. Some clones in this sample may be carry-over from other donors' samples. Source material: memory CD4+ T cells from PBMCs. Sample subset: CD45RA-negative fraction. The genes are TRBV18 and TRBJ1-5; 9 positions agree with TRBD1. Here the CDR3 DNA reads TGTGCCAGCTCACGGGACAGGGTCAATCAGCCCCAGCATTTT. The encoded protein is CASSRDRVNQPQHF.